These 30 T cell receptor beta chains were sequenced from one sample in a study of T-cell reconstitution after alpha-beta-depleted transplantation in children. TCRbeta library construction was performed incorporating unique molecular identifiers. Each CDR3 protein gets one entry after TCRdb re-called the PCR reads with MiXCR. The table includes about 610,000 distinct CDR3 sequences, over 9.5% detected once. The specimen comprised PBMCs from the stem cell graft donor, sampled from the stem cell graft. Receptors were obtained from a human donor who donated a stem cell graft to a child with acute myeloid leukemia.

CDR3 bases: TGTGCCAGCAGTTCTAGCGGGAGGGGATTTAGCACAGATACGCAGTATTTT. This codes for CASSSSGRGFSTDTQYF. The chain employs TRBV12-3 or TRBV12-4 and TRBJ2-3, with TRBD2 matching over 12 bases. The ends lost 4 bases at V and 0 bases at J; junction bases unmatched: 5. The CDR3 has 17 residues.

V is TRBV6-2 or TRBV6-3 and J is TRBJ2-5; 10 bases match TRBD2. Germline loops: CDR1 MNHEY, CDR2 SVGEGT. Trimming cost V 6 bases and J 5 bases; bases outside gene matches: 6. The CDR3 has 14 amino acids. CDR3 DNA sequence: TGTGCCAGCAGGAAGAGCGGGAGGGTGGAGACCCAGTACTTC. Translating gives CASRKSGRVETQYF.

The V call is TRBV2, the J call TRBJ2-5, with 11 bases fitting TRBD2. Germline V gene data show CDR1 as SNHLY and CDR2 as FYNNEI. The CDR3 totals 14 residues. V lost 7 bases to trimming and J lost 3 bases; unmatched junction nucleotides: 4. The DNA of the CDR3 is TGTGCCAGCACTAGCGGGAGGTACAAAGAGACCCAGTACTTC. Its protein is CASTSGRYKETQYF.

This clonotype was recorded at least ten times. The chain combines TRBV20-1 with TRBJ2-7; 14 bases line up with TRBD2. Germline V gene sequence: CDR1 DFQATT, CDR2 SNEGSKA (reference sequence). V trimming: 6 bases; J trimming: 6 bases; junction bases outside the gene matches: 7. CDR3 size: 14 residues. The CDR3, as DNA: TGCAGTGCAGGAAGACTAGCGGGAGGGGGCGAGCAGTACTTC. It is translated as CSAGRLAGGGEQYF.

CDR3 nucleotides: TGTGCCAGCAGCTTAAGCAACCTAAGGGGCTACACCTTC. Encoded protein: CASSLSNLRGYTF. The chain joins TRBV7-9 to TRBJ1-2; D is uncertain. Germline V gives CDR1 SEHNR, CDR2 FQNEAQ (reference sequence). The CDR3 is made up of 13 amino acids. V was pared by 2 bases and J by 8 bases, with 12 bases between.

A few counts support this clonotype. The J gene is TRBJ2-1, the V gene TRBV11-2; 8 bases line up with TRBD1. Germline CDR1 reads SGHAT; CDR2 reads FQNNGV. This CDR3 has 14 amino acids. Losses at the gene ends were 5 bases for V and 8 bases for J; bases not matched to a gene: 8. The CDR3 loop is CASSKGQGWDEQFF. For the CDR3, the DNA is TGTGCCAGCAGCAAAGGACAGGGTTGGGATGAGCAGTTCTTC.

This clonotype came up a few times. The chain is built from TRBV10-3 and TRBJ2-7; 7 bases fit TRBD1. Germline CDR1 reads ENHRY; CDR2 reads SYGVKD. CDR3 length: 14 amino acids. Trimming took 1 base from V and 2 from J; bases not matched to a gene: 2. The CDR3 loop is CAISEWGTAYEQYF. CDR3 bases: TGTGCCATCAGTGAGTGGGGGACAGCCTACGAGCAGTACTTC.

This chain joins TRBV12-3 or TRBV12-4 and TRBJ1-5; D uncertain. This CDR3 is 15 amino acids long. Trimming took 6 bases from V and 0 from J, leaving 12 bases between them. The CDR3 sequence is CASSLDWNSNQPQHF. The CDR3 nucleotides are TGTGCCAGCAGCCTCGACTGGAATAGCAATCAGCCCCAGCATTTT.

This clonotype was seen a handful of times. The rearrangement links TRBV28 to TRBJ2-2; TRBD1 is a possible D gene (5 bases). V was trimmed by 4 bases and J by 4 bases, leaving 19 bases between them. This CDR3 region has 17 residues. CDR1 is MDHEN and CDR2 is SYDVKM in the germline V gene. CDR3 residues: CASSSPSDAGPTGELFF. CDR3 sequence (DNA): TGTGCCAGCAGTTCTCCATCGGACGCAGGGCCCACCGGGGAGCTGTTTTTT.

This clonotype was detected a few times. The rearrangement joins TRBV7-9 to TRBJ2-1, with 8 bases that match TRBD2. CDR3 length: 17 residues. Trimming took 5 bases from V and 2 from J; bases not matched to a gene: 11. Germline lookup yields CDR1 SEHNR and CDR2 FQNEAQ (reference sequence). The CDR3 region has the DNA TGTGCCAGCAGCCCCGCCCTGGGACTAGAGGCCTACAATGAGCAGTTCTTC. It specifies CASSPALGLEAYNEQFF.

Only a few counts were recorded for this clonotype. The rearrangement links TRBV20-1 to TRBJ2-7; tentative D call: TRBD2 (6 bases). Germline CDR1 DFQATT, CDR2 SNEGSKA (reference sequence). V was cut by 6 bases and J by 0 bases, with 15 bases left in between. The CDR3 has 14 residues. The CDR3 spells CSARGLLTSYEQYF. The CDR3 DNA follows: TGCAGTGCCCGGGGACTCCTGACCTCCTACGAGCAGTACTTC.

There are a few counts of this clonotype. The chain uses TRBV6-2 or TRBV6-3 and TRBJ1-1, with TRBD1 as a possible D gene (5 bases). The CDR3 runs to 14 residues. Trimming pared 5 bases from V and 4 bases from J, leaving 14 bases between. Germline V gene data show CDR1 as MNHEY and CDR2 as SVGEGT. CDR3 coding DNA: TGTGCCAGCAGTCTCAAGATAGGGGTCACTGAAGCTTTCTTT. It translates to CASSLKIGVTEAFF.

The V and J genes are TRBV28 and TRBJ2-7; no clear D gene. CDR1 MDHEN and CDR2 SYDVKM come from the germline V gene. The CDR3 spans 13 residues. V gave up 4 bases and J gave up 6 bases, with 13 bases separating them. CDR3 nucleotide sequence: TGTGCCAGCAGTTCGGACGGCCTAGGCGAGCAGTACTTC. It is translated as CASSSDGLGEQYF.

This clonotype was found many times. This sequence joins TRBV4-2 and TRBJ2-1; 9 positions agree with TRBD2. There are 15 residues in the CDR3. After removal of 5 bases from V and 3 bases from J, the junction contained 5 bases not matched to a gene. Germline V gene lookup returns CDR1 LGHNA and CDR2 YNFKEQ. CDR3 in amino acids: CASSTGLASYNEQFF. In DNA form, the CDR3 reads TGTGCCAGCAGCACTGGACTAGCGAGCTACAATGAGCAGTTCTTC.

This clonotype was observed a handful of times. The V and J genes are TRBV2 and TRBJ2-4; weak D call: TRBD1 (5 bases). The CDR3 contains 15 residues. Between the trimmed V and J ends, which lost 2 bases and 7 bases, there was a span of 15 bases. CDR1 and CDR2 from the germline V gene are SNHLY and FYNNEI. The CDR3 region has the DNA TGTGCCAGCAGTGAATTGTTCCAGGGTAGTAACATTCAGTACTTC. Its protein is CASSELFQGSNIQYF.

The CDR3 loop reads CSTWGTGGEGIYGYTF. In DNA form, the CDR3 reads TGCAGCACTTGGGGGACAGGGGGTGAAGGTATCTATGGCTACACCTTC. The chain uses TRBV29-1 and TRBJ1-2; TRBD1 matches 11 bases. Germline lookup yields CDR1 SQVTM and CDR2 ANQGSEA. The CDR3 is made up of 16 amino acids. V was pared by 8 bases and J by 4 bases, with 15 bases of the junction left unmatched.

This clonotype was detected a few times. The chain couples TRBV14 to TRBJ2-1; D is unclear. This CDR3 has 15 residues. Germline CDR1 is SGHDN and CDR2 is FVKESK. The V end lost 1 base, the J end lost 5 bases, and 12 bases lay between the germline ends. CDR3 protein: CASSQALRRDNEQFF. CDR3 nucleotide sequence: TGTGCCAGCAGCCAAGCCCTCCGCCGGGACAATGAGCAGTTCTTC.

The V call is TRBV12-3 or TRBV12-4, the J call TRBJ2-1, with D unresolved. V was pared by 3 bases and J by 11 bases, with 14 bases between. This CDR3 spans 13 amino acids. This CDR3 is CASSLNQELQQFF. CDR3 in DNA: TGTGCCAGCAGTTTGAATCAGGAGCTCCAGCAGTTCTTC.

The rearrangement joins TRBV4-2 to TRBJ2-6, with 7 bases matching TRBD1. CDR1 and CDR2 from the germline V gene are LGHNA and YNFKEQ. The CDR3 consists of 19 residues. The V segment lost 4 bases and the J segment 0 bases; nucleotides outside the gene matches: 12. The chain's CDR3 is CASSPSPGQIRSGANVLTF. CDR3 coding DNA: TGTGCCAGCAGCCCATCTCCGGGACAGATACGCTCTGGGGCCAACGTCCTGACTTTC.

This clonotype was seen only a few times. The chain uses TRBV28 and TRBJ2-1; a possible D gene is TRBD2 (6 bases). With 4 bases removed from V and 5 bases from J, the gap between germline ends came to 18 bases. Germline lookup yields CDR1 MDHEN and CDR2 SYDVKM. The CDR3 has 16 residues. In nucleotides, the CDR3 is TGTGCCAGCAGTTCCCCCGGACTACCGACACACAATGAGCAGTTCTTC. Translation gives CASSSPGLPTHNEQFF.

This chain joins TRBV18 and TRBJ2-7; perhaps D is TRBD1 or TRBD2 (5 bases each). This CDR3 is built from 15 residues. Trimming took off 0 bases at V and 1 base at J, with 10 bases between the two ends. Germline-derived CDR1 and CDR2 are KGHSH and LQKENI. The CDR3 DNA follows: TGTGCCAGCTCACCACCGAGGGGCGGATCCTACGAGCAGTACTTC. Translated, it gives CASSPPRGGSYEQYF.

This clonotype was recorded a few times. The CDR3: CSVEGSSTDTQYF. In nucleotides, the CDR3 is TGCAGCGTTGAAGGGTCCAGCACAGATACGCAGTATTTT. The J gene is TRBJ2-3, the V gene TRBV29-1; no reliable D call. Trimming took 1 base from V and 0 from J, leaving 5 bases between them. Germline CDR1 SQVTM, CDR2 ANQGSEA. This CDR3 comprises 13 residues.

This clonotype was detected only a few times. DNA for the CDR3: TGTGCCAGTAGTACCCGACAGGTACGAGAGCAGTTCTTC. This codes for CASSTRQVREQFF. The chain combines TRBV19 with TRBJ2-1; a weak D match, TRBD1 (6 bases). The V gene lost 4 bases and the J gene lost 10 bases, with 14 bases spanning the gap. Germline V gives CDR1 LNHDA, CDR2 SQIVND (reference sequence). The CDR3 consists of 13 residues. The full variable domain, in which reference TRBV19 and TRBJ2-1 provide the parts outside the CDR3, is DGGITQSPKYLFRKEGQNVTLSCEQNLNHDAMYWYRQDPGQGLRLIYYSQIVNDFQKGDIAEGYSVSREKKESFPLTVTSAQKNPTAFYLCASSTRQVREQFFGPGTRLTVL.

The J gene is TRBJ2-2, the V gene TRBV20-1; 9 bases map to TRBD1. The CDR3 covers 16 residues. The V segment lost 5 bases and the J segment 6 bases; nucleotides outside the gene matches: 13. Germline V CDR1 and CDR2: DFQATT, SNEGSKA (reference sequence). This CDR3 reads CSASLQGAIGAGELFF. The CDR3 nucleotides read TGCAGTGCTTCACTACAGGGGGCGATTGGCGCCGGGGAGCTGTTTTTT.

This clonotype was seen more than once but under ten times. This rearrangement joins TRBV12-3 or TRBV12-4 to TRBJ2-3; no firm D call. V lost 3 bases and J lost 1, with 11 bases in between. The CDR3 has 15 residues. CDR3 amino acids: CASSLKLAGTDTQYF. CDR3 nucleotide sequence: TGTGCCAGCAGTTTGAAACTGGCTGGCACAGATACGCAGTATTTT.

This clonotype occurred a few times. V usage is TRBV18 and J usage is TRBJ2-5; D is uncertain. The CDR3 sequence is 18 residues long. Germline-derived CDR1 and CDR2 are KGHSH and LQKENI. Trimming removed 1 base at V and 1 base at J, with 19 bases between. CDR3 region: CASSPLPLAGVLQETQYF. The CDR3 bases are TGTGCCAGCTCACCACTACCGCTTGCCGGTGTTCTCCAAGAGACCCAGTACTTC. The entire variable domain, with the rest obtained from reference TRBV18 and TRBJ2-5, is as follows: NAGVMQNPRHLVRRRGQEARLRCSPMKGHSHVYWYRQLPEEGLKFMVYLQKENIIDESGMPKERFSAEFPKEGPSILRIQQVVRGDSAAYFCASSPLPLAGVLQETQYFGPGTRLLVL.

The V gene is TRBV12-3 or TRBV12-4, the J gene TRBJ2-5; 7 positions agree with TRBD1. J was trimmed by 4 bases and V by 6 bases; bases with no gene match: 8. CDR3 size: 14 residues. CDR3 DNA sequence: TGTGCCAGCAGCCCCCCCCGGGACAGAGAGACCCAGTACTTC. It translates to CASSPPRDRETQYF.

A note on this clonotype: One junction end disagrees with the germline gene, perhaps due to a read error. The CDR3 region is CCARRLGGGNLNEQFF. The CDR3 DNA reads as TGCTGTGCTAGACGTCTTGGGGGAGGCAATTTGAATGAGCAGTTCTTC. The chain has TRBV20-1 and TRBJ2-1; weak D call: TRBD2 (6 bases). Germline CDR1 is DFQATT and CDR2 is SNEGSKA (reference sequence). This CDR3 region has 16 residues.

The CDR3 region has the DNA TGCAGCGTCGGCCTGGGGGGGCGGAACACCGGGGAGCTGTTTTTT. Translated: CSVGLGGRNTGELFF. The V gene is TRBV29-1, the J gene TRBJ2-2; tentatively, D is TRBD2 (7 bases). The V gene's germline CDR1 is SQVTM and CDR2 ANQGSEA. Trimming shortened V by 6 bases and J by 1 base, and 15 bases separated the two germline ends. The CDR3 is 15 amino acids.

This clonotype was counted at least ten times. V gene TRBV7-9 combines with J gene TRBJ1-3; D not certain. The CDR3 spans 12 residues. V lost 7 bases and J 2 bases, leaving 6 bases between the germline ends. Germline loops: CDR1 SEHNR, CDR2 FQNEAQ (reference sequence). CDR3 sequence reads: CASTAAGNTIYF. DNA for the CDR3: TGTGCCAGCACCGCGGCTGGAAACACCATATATTTT.